The 8 T cell receptor beta chains presented below share a single source sample, sequenced in a study of beta chain features in type 1 diabetes. The study, taken as a whole, reports: Shortening that was moderate but significant affected the TCRB CDR3s of Type 1 diabetes patients in all four CD4+ subsets.

The study reverse transcribed the entire isolated RNA, so it sequenced expressed TCRB transcripts. The assay was immunoSEQ multiplex PCR, and TCRdb's table has in-frame clones only and misses some. The table lists 200,000 to 300,000 clones, about a fifth of them singletons. No antigen is known for these receptors. The specimen sequenced was naive CD4+ T cells from blood. These receptors all come from a woman between 35 and 50 years old with type 1 diabetes.

This clone was detected only a few times. This chain links TRBV29-1 with TRBJ1-1, with TRBD1 as a possible D gene (6 bases). Trimming stripped 6 bases from V and 1 base from J, with 15 bases between. The CDR3 loop spans 14 amino acids. Germline V lookup: CDR1 SQVTM, CDR2 ANQGSEA. DNA for the CDR3: TGCAGCGTGGGAACAGGGATCACGAACACTGAAGCTTTCTTT. Protein: CSVGTGITNTEAFF.

The sample holds a few counts of this clone. This chain uses TRBV4-3 with TRBJ2-3, with a tentative D call TRBD2 (6 bases). This CDR3 spans 16 amino acids. The germline V and J ends were trimmed by 1 base and 0 bases, with 11 bases remaining between them. Germline V CDR1 and CDR2: LGHNA, YSLEER. In nucleotides, the CDR3 is TGCGCCAGCAGCCAAGTTGTCGGGGGTAGCACAGATACGCAGTATTTT. Translating gives CASSQVVGGSTDTQYF.

This clone appeared a few times. V gene TRBV2 combines with J gene TRBJ2-1, with 12 bases matching TRBD2. The CDR3 runs 15 residues. The V gene end was trimmed by 4 bases and the J gene end by 2 bases; junction bases not matched to a gene: 0. CDR1 SNHLY and CDR2 FYNNEI come from the germline V gene. Written as DNA, the CDR3 is TGTGCCAGCAGTGGACTAGCGGGGGCCTACAATGAGCAGTTCTTC. Encoded protein: CASSGLAGAYNEQFF.

V and J are TRBV15 and TRBJ1-1; 7 bases fit TRBD1. This CDR3 comprises 16 residues. The V gene end was trimmed by 1 base and the J gene end by 1 base; junction bases not matched to a gene: 6. Germline values: CDR1 LNHNV, CDR2 YYDKDF (reference sequence). CDR3 region: CATSRVPGQANTEAFF. The CDR3 DNA reads as TGTGCCACCAGCAGAGTACCCGGACAGGCGAACACTGAAGCTTTCTTT.

This clone was observed once. The chain has TRBV27 and TRBJ2-1; TRBD1 aligns across 8 bases. Germline CDR1 and CDR2: MNHEY and SMNVEV (reference sequence). With 6 bases clipped from V and 6 bases from J, the junction kept 4 bases outside the gene matches. The CDR3 contains 13 residues. DNA of the CDR3: TGTGCCAGCAGATCAGGGGGCGGCAATGAGCAGTTCTTC. It translates to CASRSGGGNEQFF.

This clone has more than one count but fewer than ten. The chain combines TRBV19 with TRBJ2-5; TRBD1 matches at 7 bases. Losses at the gene ends were 1 base for V and 4 bases for J; bases not matched to a gene: 9. In germline, CDR1 is LNHDA, CDR2 SQIVND (reference sequence). The CDR3 loop spans 16 amino acids. CDR3 loop: CASSIAYGPGGETQYF. The CDR3 DNA reads TGTGCCAGTAGTATAGCATATGGACCAGGGGGAGAGACCCAGTACTTC.

This clone was found a few times. The chain couples TRBV7-9 to TRBJ2-3; D gene unclear. V lost 1 base to trimming and J lost 2 bases, with 13 bases between them. Germline assignment: CDR1 SEHNR and CDR2 FQNEAQ (reference sequence). The CDR3 runs to 16 residues. For the CDR3, the DNA is TGTGCCAGCAGCTTAGGGCAGGATTATAACACAGATACGCAGTATTTT. The encoded protein is CASSLGQDYNTDTQYF. The variable domain in full, completed from reference TRBV7-9 and TRBJ2-3, reads DTGVSQNPRHKITKRGQNVTFRCDPISEHNRLYWYRQTLGQGPEFLTYFQNEAQLEKSRLLSDRFSAERPKGSFSTLEIQRTEQGDSAMYLCASSLGQDYNTDTQYFGPGTRLTVL.

J is TRBJ2-1 and V is TRBV25-1, with 11 bases matching TRBD2. Looked up from germline, CDR1 is MGHDK and CDR2 is SYGVNS. The CDR3 runs to 16 residues. Trimming removed 7 bases from V and 10 bases from J; junction bases left unmatched: 15. This CDR3 reads CASTPKVLAGVQEQFF. CDR3 DNA: TGTGCCAGCACCCCGAAGGTACTAGCGGGAGTACAGGAGCAGTTCTTC.